The 15 T cell receptor beta chains presented below share a single source sample, sequenced in a study of blood T cells in healthy people across ages. Using a J-beta primer mix together with a sample-barcoded 5' primer, a second PCR was run for roughly 6 to 12 cycles. In TCRdb, the 5' RACE reads were re-called with MiXCR into one record per CDR3 protein. This sample has more than 700,000 distinct CDR3 sequences, with 46% found just once. The source material was blood. The receptors originated from an elderly man in good health.

The chain recombines TRBV7-9 with TRBJ2-5; D may match TRBD1 or TRBD2 (5 bases each). The length of the CDR3 is 17 residues. V was cut by 4 bases and J by 4 bases, with 22 bases left in between. Germline CDR1 SEHNR, CDR2 FQNEAQ (reference sequence). CDR3 sequence (DNA): TGTGCCAGCAGCTACCCTGCCCTGGCAGGGAGTATAGAGACCCAGTACTTC. Amino acid sequence: CASSYPALAGSIETQYF.

This clonotype was recorded a few times. The chain is built from TRBV5-1 and TRBJ1-1; D not certain. Trimming left V 4 bases short and J 3 bases short, with 16 bases between. Per the germline V gene, CDR1 is SGHRS and CDR2 is YFSETQ. The CDR3 runs to 15 residues. This CDR3 is CASSTMAGKDTEAFF. The CDR3 nucleotides are TGCGCCAGCAGCACGATGGCGGGAAAGGACACTGAAGCTTTCTTT.

The chain links TRBV20-1 to TRBJ1-1; possible D gene TRBD1, 5 bases. V gave up 3 bases and J gave up 4 bases, with 12 bases separating them. The CDR3 spans 13 residues. Germline V gives CDR1 DFQATT, CDR2 SNEGSKA (reference sequence). The CDR3 region is CSASHGGGTEAFF. CDR3 in DNA: TGCAGTGCTAGTCATGGGGGTGGCACTGAAGCTTTCTTT.

This clonotype showed up just a few times. The gene calls are TRBV28 and TRBJ2-2; D is possibly TRBD1 or TRBD2 (5 bases each). Between the trimmed V and J ends, which lost 2 bases and 5 bases, there was a span of 9 bases. CDR3 length: 14 residues. Germline V gene lookup returns CDR1 MDHEN and CDR2 SYDVKM. CDR3 in DNA: TGTGCCAGCAGTTTACACAGGAGGACCGGGGAGCTGTTTTTT. The encoded protein is CASSLHRRTGELFF.

This rearrangement joins TRBV6-5 to TRBJ2-6; no firm D call. Germline V gene lookup returns CDR1 MNHEY and CDR2 SVGAGI. V shed 6 bases and J shed 0 bases, with 9 bases lying between them. The CDR3 has 15 residues. CDR3 loop: CASRIGPSGANVLTF. The CDR3 DNA is TGTGCCAGCAGGATCGGGCCCTCTGGGGCCAACGTCCTGACTTTC.

Turning to this clonotype: A read error may be the cause here, since a much bigger clone is one base away. The V call is TRBV12-3 or TRBV12-4, the J call TRBJ2-6, with D possibly being TRBD2 (5 bases). The CDR3 has 14 residues. Written as DNA, the CDR3 is TGTACCAGCAGTTTGCGGGCTGGGGCCAACGTCCTGACTTTC. It is translated as CTSSLRAGANVLTF.

The rearrangement joins TRBV20-1 to TRBJ2-7; no clear D gene. Germline values: CDR1 DFQATT, CDR2 SNEGSKA (reference sequence). Trimming took off 4 bases at V and 2 bases at J, with 12 bases between the two ends. CDR3 length: 13 amino acids. In DNA, the CDR3 is TGCAGTGCTACCGTGGGGTCTACCTACGAGCAGTACTTC. Translating it yields CSATVGSTYEQYF.

This chain uses TRBV14 with TRBJ2-3, with D hard to call. CDR1 and CDR2 from the germline V gene are SGHDN and FVKESK. The CDR3 extends over 12 amino acids. Trimming cost V 0 bases and J 11 bases, with 9 bases left between them. The CDR3 DNA follows: TGTGCCAGCAGCCAAGATAGAAATCGGCAGTATTTT. Its protein product is CASSQDRNRQYF.

V and J are TRBV4-3 and TRBJ1-2, with a tentative D call TRBD1 (5 bases). Between the trimmed V and J ends, which lost 0 bases and 4 bases, there was a span of 12 bases. Looked up from germline, CDR1 is LGHNA and CDR2 is YSLEER. The CDR3 has 15 residues. CDR3 in amino acids: CASSQDPGVPYGYTF. CDR3 bases: TGCGCCAGCAGCCAAGATCCGGGGGTCCCCTATGGCTACACCTTC.

This clonotype appeared a single time. The chain links TRBV10-3 to TRBJ2-5; 7 bases are a match to TRBD2. The J call is uncertain, as TRBJ2-7 better fits the DNA end. The CDR3 runs to 12 residues. The germline V gene has CDR1 ENHRY and CDR2 SYGVKD. The CDR3 is CAIRTSTNEQYF. CDR3 sequence (DNA): TGTGCCATCAGGACTAGCACGAACGAGCAGTACTTC.

On this clonotype itself: Given a much more abundant clone one base away, this may be a read error. The chain joins TRBV5-1 to TRBJ2-1; no firm D call. CDR1 is SGHRS and CDR2 is YFSETQ in the germline V gene. This CDR3 has 13 amino acids. V was shortened by 5 bases and J by 10 bases, with 16 bases between the two germline ends. CDR3 DNA sequence: TGCGCCAGCAGTCTACAGAGTAACTACGAGCAGTTCTTC. Protein product: CASSLQSNYEQFF. Complete variable domain (other parts from reference TRBV5-1 and TRBJ2-1): KAGVTQTPRYLIKTRGQQVTLSCSPISGHRSVSWYQQTPGQGLQFLFEYFSETQRNKGNFPGRFSGRQFSNSRSEMNVSTLELGDSALYLCASSLQSNYEQFFGPGTRLTVL.

This clonotype has a handful of counts. CDR3 DNA sequence: TGTGCCAGCAGTCCTACCAGTGTACTCGACAGGGCATTCGAGCAGTTCTTC. Its protein is CASSPTSVLDRAFEQFF. The chain uses TRBV12-3 or TRBV12-4 and TRBJ2-1, with TRBD1 matching 7 bases. V lost 5 bases, J lost 10 bases, and 20 bases stayed unmatched. CDR3 length equals 17 residues.

The chain carries TRBV2 and TRBJ2-4; TRBD1 aligns across 10 bases. The DNA end is more similar to TRBJ2-7, so the J call may be wrong. Germline V lookup: CDR1 SNHLY, CDR2 FYNNEI. The CDR3 has 16 amino acids. This CDR3 is CASLSPGQGPIYEQYF. The CDR3 nucleotides read TGTGCCAGTTTATCACCGGGACAGGGGCCAATCTACGAGCAGTACTTC.

V and J are TRBV3-1 and TRBJ2-5; D may be TRBD2 (5 bases). This CDR3 comprises 14 residues. V was trimmed by 0 bases and J by 11 bases, leaving 16 bases between them. Germline V gives CDR1 LGHDT, CDR2 YNNKEL (reference sequence). The CDR3 sequence: CASSQDSGRTEQYF. CDR3 coding DNA: TGTGCCAGCAGCCAAGATTCGGGGAGAACTGAGCAGTACTTC.

In its sample, this clonotype was seen a few times. V gene TRBV7-9 combines with J gene TRBJ1-1; no clear D gene. Germline-derived CDR1 and CDR2 are SEHNR and FQNEAQ (reference sequence). The CDR3 is 12 amino acids. Trimming removed 3 bases at V and 8 bases at J, with 10 bases between. CDR3 DNA: TGTGCCAGCAGCTTTTGGGCGGAAGAAGCTTTCTTT. The encoded protein is CASSFWAEEAFF.